This TCR beta chain was sequenced for a study of CD8 T cells in ankylosing spondylitis. TCRdb reprocessed the 5' RACE reads via MiXCR and lists one record per CDR3 protein. The sample has about 90,000 distinct CDR3 sequences; roughly 9% are singletons. A word on this clonotype: The antigen is unknown.

Study-wide points: Seemingly characteristic of ankylosing spondylitis blood was a TCR beta motif consisting of several highly homologous variants. Within matched ankylosing spondylitis synovial fluid, disease-linked clones were reportedly significantly enriched.

This CDR3 has 16 amino acids. CDR1 and CDR2 from the germline V gene are PRHDT and FYEKMQ (reference sequence). Trimming cost V 8 bases and J 8 bases, with 22 bases left between them. The chain is built from TRBV13 and TRBJ1-6; no reliable D call. This clonotype was obtained from a male donor with ankylosing spondylitis. Source material: blood, either unsorted or a sorted T cell fraction (not recorded which). The chain's CDR3 is CASALAASSADSPLHF. CDR3 in DNA: TGTGCCAGCGCTCTAGCTGCCTCCTCTGCGGATTCACCCCTCCACTTT.